What follows describes a single T cell receptor beta chain. Since a much larger clone is just one base distant, this may be a read error. CDR1 and CDR2 from the germline V gene are LGHDT and YNNKEL (reference sequence). The CDR3 loop spans 15 amino acids. The data are from a study of blood T cells in healthy people across ages. Together with a sample-barcoded 5' primer, a J-beta primer mix was included in a second PCR lasting about 6 to 11 cycles. TCRdb called the 5' RACE reads again in MiXCR, with one record for every CDR3 protein. This repertoire shows about 500,000 distinct CDR3 sequences, about 24% found once; its top ten account for 8.5% to 9.5%. Another study also made use of these data, one on T cells of mothers and their children.

The chain links TRBV3-1 to TRBJ2-1; no clear D gene. The receptor comes from a boy aged 5-17 years in good health. The sequencing sample was made of blood. The CDR3 sequence: CASSQGESSHNEQFF. The CDR3 region has the DNA TGTGCCAGCAGCCAGGGCGAGAGCTCCCACAATGAGCAGTTCTTC.